These 20 T cell receptor beta chains were all obtained from the same sample, sequenced in a study of blood T cell repertoires in COVID-19. Profiling relied on immunoSEQ multiplex PCR, and the TCRdb table lists in-frame clones only, not all of them. The profile shows 210,000 or so clones, around 81% of them singletons. The sample was PBMCs or T cells enriched from blood (not recorded which). The receptors here all came from a woman aged 40 to 55 with acute COVID-19.

There are a few counts of this clone. V gene TRBV6-5 combines with J gene TRBJ2-7, with a weak D call TRBD1 (6 bases). V dropped 6 bases and J dropped 2 bases, with 17 bases sitting between them. The CDR3 has 15 amino acids. Germline V gene lookup returns CDR1 MNHEY and CDR2 SVGAGI. CDR3 protein: CASRLRQDLTYEQYF. The CDR3 bases are TGTGCCAGCAGGTTAAGACAGGACCTAACCTACGAGCAGTACTTC.

V usage is TRBV15 and J usage is TRBJ1-1, with a possible D match to TRBD1 (5 bases). Germline CDR1 LNHNV, CDR2 YYDKDF (reference sequence). Trimming pared 1 base from V and 6 bases from J, leaving 15 bases between. The CDR3 length is 15 residues. CDR3 nucleotides: TGTGCCACCAGCAGAGGGGGAAACTTAGGGGCTGAAGCTTTCTTT. Translating gives CATSRGGNLGAEAFF.

DNA for the CDR3: TGTGCCAGCAGCCCCCGGGGGGAGTCAGGCGTGGAGACCCAGTACTTC. As protein: CASSPRGESGVETQYF. The V and J genes are TRBV9 and TRBJ2-5; 7 bases agree with TRBD2. Germline V CDR1 and CDR2: SGDLS, YYNGEE. The CDR3 contains 16 residues. With 4 bases clipped from V and 5 bases from J, the junction kept 14 bases outside the gene matches.

V gene TRBV7-3 combines with J gene TRBJ2-5; TRBD2 is a possible D gene (5 bases). CDR3 size: 14 residues. Trimming left V 2 bases short and J 5 bases short, with 12 bases between. Per germline, CDR1 SGHTA and CDR2 FQGTGA. CDR3 bases: TGTGCCAGCAGCTTAGGACCAGGCGGGGAGACCCAGTACTTC. It specifies CASSLGPGGETQYF.

The chain joins TRBV14 to TRBJ2-7; 8 bases are a match to TRBD1. CDR3 length equals 14 residues. The germline V gene encodes CDR1 SGHDN and CDR2 FVKESK. V was clipped by 5 bases and J by 3 bases; unmatched bases: 6. The CDR3 loop reads CASSYQGASYEQYF. The CDR3 region has the DNA TGTGCCAGCAGCTATCAGGGGGCGAGCTACGAGCAGTACTTC. Complete variable domain (other parts from reference TRBV14 and TRBJ2-7): EAGVTQFPSHSVIEKGQTVTLRCDPISGHDNLYWYRRVMGKEIKFLLHFVKESKQDESGMPNNRFLAERTGGTYSTLKVQPAELEDSGVYFCASSYQGASYEQYFGPGTRLTVT.

The V and J genes are TRBV7-9 and TRBJ1-1; D remains unclear. Trimming stripped 4 bases from V and 1 base from J, with 10 bases between. Germline V gene lookup returns CDR1 SEHNR and CDR2 FQNEAQ (reference sequence). This CDR3 spans 14 amino acids. Here the CDR3 DNA reads TGTGCCAGCAGCTCCCGACTTCAGAACACTGAAGCTTTCTTT. Amino acids: CASSSRLQNTEAFF.

This rearrangement joins TRBV15 to TRBJ2-7; the D gene is possibly TRBD2 (5 bases). The germline V gene encodes CDR1 LNHNV and CDR2 YYDKDF (reference sequence). Deletions cut 0 bases from V and 6 bases from J, with 12 bases between. The CDR3 sequence is 14 residues long. The CDR3 loop reads CATSRDVAGAEQYF. The CDR3 DNA follows: TGTGCCACCAGCAGAGATGTCGCGGGCGCCGAGCAGTACTTC.

The genes are TRBV5-1 and TRBJ2-1; 9 positions agree with TRBD2. Trimming cost V 3 bases and J 4 bases; bases outside gene matches: 8. There are 16 residues in the CDR3. The V gene's germline CDR1 is SGHRS and CDR2 YFSETQ. CDR3 DNA sequence: TGCGCCAGCAGCTCGCTTAGCGGGGGCGCATACAATGAGCAGTTCTTC. This translates into CASSSLSGGAYNEQFF.

V usage is TRBV19 and J usage is TRBJ2-7, with D possibly matching TRBD1 (5 bases). V dropped 4 bases and J dropped 2 bases, with 12 bases sitting between them. CDR1 LNHDA and CDR2 SQIVND come from the germline V gene (reference sequence). The CDR3 is 14 amino acids. The CDR3 loop reads CASSKTDNTYEQYF. DNA of the CDR3: TGTGCCAGTAGTAAGACAGATAACACCTACGAGCAGTACTTC.

The CDR3 here is CAISIDRGEQYF. In DNA form, the CDR3 reads TGTGCCATCAGCATTGACAGGGGCGAGCAGTACTTC. This sequence joins TRBV10-3 and TRBJ2-7; 8 positions agree with TRBD1. Germline-derived CDR1 and CDR2 are ENHRY and SYGVKD. Losses at the gene ends were 6 bases for V and 6 bases for J; bases not matched to a gene: 4. The CDR3 has 12 amino acids.

The chain combines TRBV6-1 with TRBJ1-5; no definite D call. Looked up from germline, CDR1 is MNHNS and CDR2 is SASEGT. The CDR3 is 15 residues long. With 5 bases removed from V and 1 base from J, the gap between germline ends came to 12 bases. The chain's CDR3 is CASSWKGGSNQPQHF. CDR3 bases: TGTGCCAGCAGTTGGAAGGGCGGGAGCAATCAGCCCCAGCATTTT.

The chain links TRBV6-5 to TRBJ1-6; 7 nucleotides match TRBD1. Trimming at V came to 5 bases and at J to 7 bases, leaving 8 bases not matched to a gene. This CDR3 contains 15 residues. CDR1 is MNHEY, CDR2 SVGAGI, per germline. CDR3: CASSTTRQGNSPLHF. In nucleotides, the CDR3 is TGTGCCAGCAGTACCACTAGACAGGGAAATTCACCCCTCCACTTT.

This sequence joins TRBV7-8 and TRBJ1-3; the D gene is possibly TRBD1 (5 bases). The V gene lost 5 bases and the J gene lost 3 bases, with 14 bases spanning the gap. Looked up from germline, CDR1 is SGHVS and CDR2 is FQNEAQ. The CDR3 is 15 amino acids. CDR3 loop: CASSPGTFGGNTIYF. The CDR3 DNA is TGTGCCAGCAGCCCCGGGACTTTCGGTGGAAACACCATATATTTT.

This chain connects TRBV10-3 to TRBJ1-1, with a weak D call TRBD1 (5 bases). The length of the CDR3 is 12 residues. CDR1 ENHRY and CDR2 SYGVKD come from the germline V gene. V was clipped by 6 bases and J by 8 bases, with 13 bases between them. The chain's CDR3 is CAIRTGQIEAFF. CDR3 sequence (DNA): TGTGCCATCAGAACAGGACAAATAGAAGCTTTCTTT.

This sequence joins TRBV11-1 and TRBJ2-1; 8 bases agree with TRBD2. Germline CDR1 is SGHAT and CDR2 is FQDESV (reference sequence). This CDR3 region has 14 residues. Trimming at V came to 2 bases and at J to 5 bases, leaving 2 bases not matched to a gene. CDR3 DNA sequence: TGTGCCAGCAGCTTATCGGGGGGGCACAATGAGCAGTTCTTC. It codes for CASSLSGGHNEQFF.

The rearrangement links TRBV30 to TRBJ1-4; D is unresolved. Deletions cut 7 bases from V and 8 bases from J, with 14 bases between. Germline-derived CDR1 and CDR2 are GTSNPN and SVGIG (reference sequence). The CDR3 runs to 12 residues. The CDR3, as DNA: TGTGCCTTCCTGACCGAGCGGGAAAAACTGTTTTTT. Amino acids: CAFLTEREKLFF. The full variable domain, completed using reference TRBV30 and TRBJ1-4, is SQTIHQWPATLVQPVGSPLSLECTVEGTSNPNLYWYRQAAGRGLQLLFYSVGIGQISSEVPQNLSASRPQDRQFILSSKKLLLSDSGFYLCAFLTEREKLFFGSGTQLSVL.

This clone was detected once. The chain links TRBV29-1 to TRBJ1-1; 7 bases map to TRBD1. V trimming: 4 bases; J trimming: 1 base; junction bases outside the gene matches: 9. This CDR3 region has 15 residues. In germline, CDR1 is SQVTM, CDR2 ANQGSEA. The CDR3: CSVAYRGVTNTEAFF. The CDR3 bases are TGCAGCGTTGCATACAGGGGAGTAACGAACACTGAAGCTTTCTTT.

V and J are TRBV6-2 or TRBV6-3 and TRBJ2-7; 14 bases align to TRBD2. Germline V gene sequence: CDR1 MNHEY, CDR2 SVGEGT. The CDR3 has 18 amino acids. Germline trimming cut 2 bases from V and 4 bases from J; bases unmatched to any gene: 10. The CDR3 here is CASSYPLRLAGGMYEQYF. CDR3 sequence (DNA): TGTGCCAGCAGTTACCCTCTTCGACTAGCGGGAGGGATGTACGAGCAGTACTTC.

This clone appeared a single time. The chain uses TRBV28 and TRBJ1-4; D is perhaps TRBD1 (6 bases). Trimming removed 7 bases at V and 5 bases at J, with 26 bases between. The CDR3 contains 18 residues. Germline V lookup: CDR1 MDHEN, CDR2 SYDVKM. The CDR3 is CASNDLEVQGQSNEKLFF. CDR3 nucleotides: TGTGCCAGCAACGACTTGGAAGTACAGGGTCAGAGCAATGAAAAACTGTTTTTT.

The CDR3 sequence: CASSRQAPTNEKLFF. DNA for the CDR3: TGTGCCAGCAGTCGACAGGCTCCAACTAATGAAAAACTGTTTTTT. V is TRBV7-9 and J is TRBJ1-4, with a weak D call TRBD1 (6 bases). The CDR3 has 15 residues. The V and J ends lost 6 bases and 0 bases respectively, with 11 bases between them. Germline V gene sequence: CDR1 SEHNR, CDR2 FQNEAQ (reference sequence).